The 22 T cell receptor beta chains reported below all come from one sample, sequenced in a study of T cell clonality in common variable immunodeficiency. Sequenced by immunoSEQ multiplex PCR; TCRdb stores in-frame clones only, minus some. This sample carries roughly 30,000 clones and no singletons, and about 3.3% goes to the top ten. Study-wide findings and caveats: Common variable immunodeficiency TCR beta sequences reportedly had fewer deletions and N-nucleotide insertions.

Their antigens are not known. The specimen sequenced was peripheral blood mononuclear cells. Every receptor here comes from a human donor with common variable immunodeficiency.

At least ten counts were recorded for this clone. The read falls 3 residues short of the CDR3 end, and the missing part is taken from the germline J gene. The chain joins TRBV18 to TRBJ2-3; 11 positions match TRBD2. This CDR3 region has 14 residues. Germline V gene data show CDR1 as KGHSH and CDR2 as LQKENI. V shed 5 bases and J 5 bases; nucleotides not matched to a gene: 3. The chain's CDR3 is CASSAGLAGDTQYF. The covered CDR3 bases are TGTGCCAGCTCAGCAGGACTAGCGGGAGATACG.

This clone was detected only a few times. Sequencing ends 3 residues short of the CDR3 end; the germline J gene provides the rest. The chain links TRBV2 to TRBJ1-3; 12 nucleotides align to TRBD1. Germline CDR1 and CDR2: SNHLY and FYNNEI. The junction had 2 bases not matched to a gene; V was cut back by 6 bases and J by 2 bases. The CDR3 spans 15 residues. The CDR3 reads CASSGTGGPGNTIYF. The sequenced part of the CDR3 DNA is TGTGCCAGCAGCGGGACAGGGGGCCCTGGAAACACC.

The sample holds many counts of this clone. Read data end 3 residues before the CDR3 end; the end is taken from the germline J gene. This rearrangement joins TRBV20-1 to TRBJ2-1; TRBD2 is a possible D gene (6 bases). Trimming shortened V by 5 bases and J by 7 bases, and 15 bases separated the two germline ends. The V gene's germline CDR1 is DFQATT and CDR2 SNEGSKA (reference sequence). The CDR3 runs to 13 residues. The CDR3 bases that were read are TGCAGTGCTTTTCCGGGCCGGGGGAATGAG. Translation gives CSAFPGRGNE. The full CDR3 protein reads CSAFPGRGNEQFF.

The sample holds many counts of this clone. The read gets to within 3 residues of the CDR3 end, and the germline J gene fills in the rest. The rearrangement joins TRBV19 to TRBJ2-1; TRBD2 matches at 7 bases. Losses at the gene ends were 2 bases for V and 4 bases for J; bases not matched to a gene: 5. The germline V gene has CDR1 LNHDA and CDR2 SQIVND (reference sequence). There are 15 residues in the CDR3. The sequenced CDR3 bases are TGTGCCAGTAGTATATCCAAAGCGGGGTACAATGAG. Protein product: CASSISKAGYNE. The whole CDR3 reads CASSISKAGYNEQFF.

The part of the CDR3 DNA that was read is TGTGCCAGCAGTGAGAGACAAGCCTACGAG. The encoded protein is CASSERQAYE. The CDR3 as a whole reads CASSERQAYEQYF. The V gene is TRBV6-1, the J gene TRBJ2-7; D gene ambiguous. The read comes to an end 3 residues before the CDR3 does, leaving the germline J gene to fill in the end. Trimming stripped 3 bases from V and 2 bases from J, with 8 bases between. The CDR3 contains 13 residues. Germline CDR1 reads MNHNS; CDR2 reads SASEGT.

This clone was picked up a small number of times. The CDR3 end lies 3 residues beyond the end of the read and is filled in from the germline J gene. The chain links TRBV20-1 to TRBJ2-1, with 7 bases lining up with TRBD2. V lost 7 bases, J lost 5 bases, and 20 bases stayed unmatched. Germline V gives CDR1 DFQATT, CDR2 SNEGSKA (reference sequence). CDR3 length: 17 amino acids. The CDR3 DNA, read in part, is TGCAGTGTGGATGCGTCGGTGCGGGGACTAACGGACAATGAG. It specifies CSVDASVRGLTDNE. From start to end, the CDR3 is CSVDASVRGLTDNEQFF.

Remarks on this clone: The CDR3 goes on 3 residues after the read ends, and that part is filled in from the germline J gene. The V and J genes are TRBV7-9 and TRBJ1-5; no firm D call. V was trimmed by 3 bases and J by 5 bases, leaving 11 bases between them. Germline CDR1 SEHNR, CDR2 FQNEAQ (reference sequence). The length of the CDR3 is 14 residues. This chain's CDR3 is CASSFSGRDQPQHF. The sequenced CDR3 bases are TGTGCCAGCAGCTTTTCGGGTCGGGATCAGCCC.

This clone has ten or more counts. Sequencing ends 3 residues short of the CDR3 end; the germline J gene provides the rest. The rearrangement links TRBV6-4 to TRBJ2-1; 7 positions agree with TRBD2. J lost 0 bases, V lost 5 bases, and 4 bases had no gene match. This CDR3 is built from 15 residues. Germline CDR1 and CDR2: MRHNA and SNTAGT. CDR3 DNA, as far as it was read: TGTGCCAGCAGTCCTAGCGGCAGCTCCTACAATGAG. It specifies CASSPSGSSYNE. The whole CDR3 sequence reads CASSPSGSSYNEQFF.

This clone was picked up many times. CDR3 amino acids: CASSLGEHGYTF. CDR3 DNA (partial): TGCGCCAGCAGCTTAGGGGAGCATGGC. V and J are TRBV5-1 and TRBJ1-2; a weak D match, TRBD1 (5 bases). The read falls 3 residues short of the CDR3 end, and the missing part is taken from the germline J gene. V lost 2 bases and J lost 6, with 8 bases in between. This CDR3 has 12 residues. Germline-derived CDR1 and CDR2 are SGHRS and YFSETQ.

This clone came up many times. Read data end 3 residues before the CDR3 end; the end is taken from the germline J gene. The V and J genes are TRBV20-1 and TRBJ1-1; the match to TRBD1 covers 12 bases. The germline CDR1 and CDR2 sequences are DFQATT and SNEGSKA (reference sequence). CDR3 size: 12 residues. CDR3 bases read: TGCAGTGCCCGGGACAGGGGGCGACTA. Its translation is CSARDRGRL. The entire CDR3 protein reads CSARDRGRLAFF.

This clone was counted many times. Read coverage stops 3 residues before the CDR3 terminus; the germline J gene supplies the remainder. The chain is built from TRBV2 and TRBJ2-2; a possible D gene is TRBD1 (6 bases). The CDR3 covers 14 residues. V lost 4 bases and J lost 7, with 13 bases in between. The germline V gene encodes CDR1 SNHLY and CDR2 FYNNEI. The DNA read from the CDR3 is TGTGCCAGCAGTGCTCTACAGGGAATCGGGGAG. It specifies CASSALQGIGE. The complete CDR3 protein is CASSALQGIGELFF.

This clone was counted at least ten times. From the germline J gene comes the end of the CDR3, since the read stops 3 residues before it. This chain joins TRBV5-1 and TRBJ2-5; TRBD2 aligns across 9 bases. There are 15 residues in the CDR3. Germline CDR1 is SGHRS and CDR2 is YFSETQ. Losses at the gene ends were 2 bases for V and 5 bases for J; bases not matched to a gene: 7. The DNA read from the CDR3 is TGCGCCAGCAGCTTCAGCGGGAGGTCGGGGGAGACC. It specifies CASSFSGRSGET. The entire CDR3 sequence reads CASSFSGRSGETQYF.

This clone was counted ten times or more. Read data end 3 residues before the CDR3 end; the end is taken from the germline J gene. The rearrangement uses TRBV7-9 and TRBJ1-4, with D possibly matching TRBD1 (6 bases). Trimming removed 6 bases from V and 7 bases from J, with 15 bases in between. Germline V lookup: CDR1 SEHNR, CDR2 FQNEAQ (reference sequence). CDR3 length: 14 amino acids. CDR3 DNA, as far as it was read: TGTGCCAGCAGGCCGACAGGTTGGGTTGAAAAA. Translated, it gives CASRPTGWVEK. The CDR3, in full, reads CASRPTGWVEKLFF.

This clone was observed a handful of times. The read gets to within 3 residues of the CDR3 end, and the germline J gene fills in the rest. The chain recombines TRBV7-8 with TRBJ1-1, with 9 nucleotides matching TRBD1. This CDR3 has 15 residues. The V gene's germline CDR1 is SGHVS and CDR2 FQNEAQ. CDR3 DNA, as far as it was read: TGTGCCAGCAGCTTAGATCGGACAGGGGTCGAGGAA. It codes for CASSLDRTGVEE. The full CDR3 is CASSLDRTGVEEAFF.

This clone showed up just a few times. The read ends 3 residues early relative to the CDR3; the germline J gene fills the gap. The V call is TRBV7-9, the J call TRBJ2-7; TRBD2 matches 10 bases. Germline V gene sequence: CDR1 SEHNR, CDR2 FQNEAQ (reference sequence). J was trimmed by 2 bases and V by 2 bases; bases with no gene match: 0. This CDR3 is built from 14 residues. CDR3 sequence: CASSLSGRAYEQYF. The CDR3 bases that were read are TGTGCCAGCAGCTTAAGCGGGAGGGCCTACGAG.

This clone was observed at least ten times. CDR3 bases read: TGTGCCAGCAGGGTTAGCGGGATCGAGACC. This gives the protein CASRVSGIET. The entire CDR3 is CASRVSGIETQYF. The chain recombines TRBV12-3 or TRBV12-4 with TRBJ2-5; TRBD2 matches at 8 bases. The read ends 3 residues before the CDR3 terminus; that terminus is restored from the germline J gene. The CDR3 loop spans 13 amino acids. J lost 5 bases, V lost 6 bases, and 5 bases had no gene match.

This clone was seen repeatedly, ten times or more. The CDR3 is cut off 3 residues early in the read; its end comes from the germline J gene. The rearrangement uses TRBV18 and TRBJ2-1, with TRBD2 identical over 11 bases. The CDR3 loop spans 19 amino acids. With 2 bases clipped from V and 3 bases from J, the junction kept 12 bases outside the gene matches. Germline CDR1 KGHSH, CDR2 LQKENI. The CDR3 is CASSPILLGLAGGYNEQFF. CDR3 DNA, as far as it was read: TGTGCCAGCTCACCAATTTTGTTAGGCCTAGCGGGAGGCTACAATGAG.

There are many counts of this clone. The CDR3 is cut off 3 residues early in the read; its end comes from the germline J gene. This chain links TRBV30 with TRBJ2-1, with TRBD2 identical over 9 bases. CDR3 length: 16 amino acids. Germline CDR1 is GTSNPN and CDR2 is SVGIG (reference sequence). Trimming took 7 bases from V and 1 from J; bases not matched to a gene: 11. CDR3 sequence: CASGYSGRRSYNEQFF. Incomplete CDR3 DNA: TGTGCCTCCGGATATAGCGGGAGAAGGTCCTACAATGAG.

This clone was seen a few times. The read ends 3 residues early relative to the CDR3; the germline J gene fills the gap. The gene calls are TRBV18 and TRBJ1-2; D is uncertain. CDR3 length equals 16 residues. Germline V gives CDR1 KGHSH, CDR2 LQKENI. V was cut by 2 bases and J by 6 bases, with 19 bases left in between. The part of the CDR3 DNA that was read is TGTGCCAGCTCACCAAAGGACGGCGGACTGGTTGATGGC. This translates into CASSPKDGGLVDG. The complete CDR3 sequence is CASSPKDGGLVDGYTF. The full variable domain, in which reference TRBV18 and TRBJ1-2 provide the parts outside the CDR3, is NAGVMQNPRHLVRRRGQEARLRCSPMKGHSHVYWYRQLPEEGLKFMVYLQKENIIDESGMPKERFSAEFPKEGPSILRIQQVVRGDSAAYFCASSPKDGGLVDGYTFGSGTRLTVV.

As to this clone: Sequencing ends 3 residues short of the CDR3 end; the germline J gene provides the rest. This sequence joins TRBV6-2 or TRBV6-3 and TRBJ1-3; TRBD1 agrees at 11 bases. The CDR3 runs to 15 residues. The V gene's germline CDR1 is MNHEY and CDR2 SVGEGT. The J segment lost 4 bases and the V segment lost 6 bases, leaving 5 bases of the junction unmatched. The CDR3 here is CASRIGQGAGNTIYF. The CDR3 bases that were read are TGTGCCAGCAGGATCGGACAGGGGGCGGGAAACACC.

This clone was detected only a few times. Read data end 3 residues before the CDR3 end; the end is taken from the germline J gene. The V and J genes are TRBV7-2 and TRBJ2-7; D gene ambiguous. The CDR3 runs 11 residues. V was clipped by 3 bases and J by 2 bases, with 2 bases between them. Germline CDR1 is SGHTA and CDR2 is FQGNSA. The CDR3 protein is CASSFTYEQYF. The covered CDR3 bases are TGTGCCAGCAGCTTCACCTACGAG.

This clone was seen at least ten times. Read coverage stops 3 residues before the CDR3 terminus; the germline J gene supplies the remainder. The chain combines TRBV10-3 with TRBJ2-1, with 8 bases fitting TRBD2. V shed 4 bases and J 9 bases; nucleotides not matched to a gene: 5. The CDR3 spans 13 residues. Per the germline V gene, CDR1 is ENHRY and CDR2 is SYGVKD. The CDR3 sequence: CAISGGLEGEQFF. The CDR3 bases that were read are TGTGCCATCAGTGGGGGACTAGAAGGTGAG.